A selection of T cell receptor beta chains follows, all from one sample in a study of CD8 T cells in ankylosing spondylitis. TCRdb independently ran MiXCR on the 5' RACE reads; one entry per CDR3 protein. The table shows about 450,000 distinct CDR3 sequences, with roughly 26% occurring only once. The sample was blood, either unsorted or a sorted T cell fraction (not recorded which). The receptors derive from a male donor with ankylosing spondylitis. CDR3s include the opening cysteine and the closing phenylalanine or tryptophan. The D gene is left open where the match is weak. Rows give clone size only sometimes, using once, few, many, or a class for an expanded clone.

V gene	D gene	J gene	clone size	CDR3 length	CDR3 protein	CDR3 DNA
TRBV7-9	.	TRBJ2-3	few	15	CASSLGPPRTDTQYF	TGTGCCAGCAGCTTAGGCCCGCCCCGCACAGATACGCAGTATTTT
TRBV5-1	TRBD1	TRBJ1-4	.	16	CASSLGIGTGNEKLFF	TGCGCCAGCAGCTTGGGCATTGGGACAGGGAATGAAAAACTGTTTTTT
TRBV5-1	.	TRBJ1-4	few	13	CASSSMNNEKLFF	TGCGCCAGCAGCAGTATGAATAATGAAAAACTGTTTTTT
TRBV29-1	.	TRBJ1-1	many	11	CSVDHSEKAFF	TGCAGCGTGGACCACTCCGAGAAAGCTTTCTTT
TRBV20-1	.	TRBJ2-5	few	11	CSARVIETQYF	TGCAGTGCTAGAGTTATAGAGACCCAGTACTTC
TRBV24-1	TRBD1	TRBJ2-5	.	15	CATSDPGQDGETQYF	TGTGCCACCAGTGATCCGGGACAGGATGGGGAGACCCAGTACTTC
TRBV5-1	.	TRBJ1-1	.	15	CASSLAGGGRTEAFF	TGCGCCAGCAGCTTGGCCGGCGGGGGGCGAACTGAAGCTTTCTTT
TRBV5-1	.	TRBJ1-4	few	14	CASSSMGKEEKLFF	TGCGCCAGCAGCTCCATGGGGAAGGAAGAAAAACTGTTTTTT
TRBV7-9	TRBD1	TRBJ2-5	.	15	CASSDTDRAVETQYF	TGTGCCAGCAGCGACACAGACAGGGCGGTAGAGACCCAGTACTTC
TRBV7-2	.	TRBJ2-3	many	12	CASSSWLDTQYF	TGTGCCAGCAGCTCATGGTTAGATACGCAGTATTTT
TRBV12-3/TRBV12-4	TRBD1	TRBJ2-2	.	16	CASSDRQGALSGELFF	TGTGCCAGCAGCGATCGACAGGGGGCGCTTTCCGGGGAGCTGTTTTTT
TRBV5-1	.	TRBJ1-1	.	12	CASSLAGGLLFF	TGCGCCAGCAGCTTGGCAGGAGGGTTGCTTTTCTTT
TRBV18	.	TRBJ1-1	once	17	CASSAYRVVLMNTEAFF	TGTGCCAGCTCAGCCTACAGGGTGGTGCTTATGAACACTGAAGCTTTCTTT
TRBV19	.	TRBJ1-3	.	14	CASMSASSGNTIYF	TGTGCCAGTATGTCGGCGAGCTCTGGAAACACCATATATTTT
TRBV5-4	TRBD2	TRBJ2-2	.	16	CASSMMTSGRAGELFF	TGTGCCAGCAGCATGATGACTAGCGGGAGGGCCGGGGAGCTGTTTTTT
TRBV19	TRBD2	TRBJ2-1	.	16	CASSIDLSSGSNEQFF	TGTGCCAGTAGTATAGATTTGTCTAGCGGGAGTAATGAGCAGTTCTTC
TRBV7-2	TRBD2	TRBJ2-1	.	15	CASSLMWTSDNEQFF	TGTGCCAGCAGCTTGATGTGGACTAGCGACAATGAGCAGTTCTTC
TRBV20-1	TRBD1	TRBJ2-2	.	16	CSARTRDRGGTGELFF	TGCAGTGCTAGAACCCGGGACAGGGGAGGGACCGGGGAGCTGTTTTTT
TRBV20-1	.	TRBJ2-7	.	12	CSARDRVPEQYF	TGCAGTGCTAGAGACAGGGTACCCGAGCAGTACTTC
TRBV6-2/TRBV6-3	TRBD2	TRBJ2-7	few	18	CASSYSRNAAGGRYEQYF	TGTGCCAGCAGTTACTCGAGAAACGCAGCGGGAGGTAGATACGAGCAGTACTTC
TRBV15	.	TRBJ2-3	.	15	CATSSRSRYTDTQYF	TGTGCCACCAGCAGCCGTAGCCGGTACACAGATACGCAGTATTTT
TRBV5-1	.	TRBJ2-3	few	16	CASSLAGGIGKYAQYF	TGCGCCAGCAGCTTGGCCGGAGGCATTGGGAAATACGCGCAGTATTTT
TRBV6-5	TRBD2	TRBJ2-5	.	16	CASSYGLGGYQETQYF	TGTGCCAGCAGTTACGGACTAGGCGGGTACCAAGAGACCCAGTACTTC
TRBV11-2	.	TRBJ2-7	few	11	CASGSTYEQYF	TGTGCCAGCGGTTCTACCTACGAGCAGTACTTC
TRBV12-3/TRBV12-4	TRBD2	TRBJ2-1	.	17	CASSLGFEGGSRNEQFF	TGTGCCAGCAGTTTGGGCTTTGAGGGAGGGTCGCGCAATGAGCAGTTCTTC
TRBV5-1	.	TRBJ1-1	.	14	CASSPGGGEAEAFF	TGCGCCAGCAGCCCTGGGGGGGGCGAGGCTGAAGCTTTCTTT
TRBV4-2	TRBD2	TRBJ2-3	few	17	CASSRQTLRGRADTQYF	TGTGCCAGCAGCCGCCAAACCCTCCGCGGGAGGGCAGATACGCAGTATTTT
TRBV5-1	.	TRBJ2-1	.	15	CASSLNGFTYNEQFF	TGCGCCAGCAGCTTGAACGGCTTCACCTACAATGAGCAGTTCTTC
TRBV5-1	.	TRBJ2-1	.	17	CASSHRRAVLDYNEQFF	TGCGCCAGCAGCCACCGCAGAGCGGTATTGGATTACAATGAGCAGTTCTTC
TRBV20-1	TRBD2	TRBJ2-1	many	16	CSARDLLAGPNNEQFF	TGCAGTGCTAGAGACCTTCTAGCGGGCCCTAACAATGAGCAGTTCTTC
TRBV12-3/TRBV12-4	TRBD1	TRBJ2-1	many	15	CASSQDRVNYNEQFF	TGTGCCAGCAGCCAGGACAGGGTAAACTACAATGAGCAGTTCTTC
TRBV7-2	.	TRBJ2-7	few	16	CASSLDGGASSYEQYF	TGTGCCAGCAGCTTAGATGGAGGGGCCTCCTCCTACGAGCAGTACTTC
TRBV7-9	.	TRBJ1-6	few	16	CASSLSSGGGTSPLHF	TGTGCCAGCAGCTTATCGTCCGGGGGGGGTACTTCACCCCTCCACTTT
TRBV20-1	TRBD2	TRBJ2-7	.	14	CSPAGTSFGYEQYF	TGCAGTCCTGCCGGGACTAGCTTTGGCTACGAGCAGTACTTC
TRBV18	TRBD1	TRBJ1-2	.	13	CASSPTTGLGYTF	TGTGCCAGCTCACCCACGACAGGGCTTGGCTACACCTTC
TRBV30	TRBD2	TRBJ2-1	few	13	CAWVTSGGDQQFF	TGTGCCTGGGTGACTAGCGGGGGGGATCAGCAGTTCTTC
TRBV20-1	.	TRBJ1-1	few	14	CSAREGSVGTEAFF	TGCAGTGCTAGAGAAGGTTCGGTTGGAACTGAAGCTTTCTTT
TRBV20-1	.	TRBJ2-3	.	16	CSAHPVSGQTTDTQYF	TGCAGTGCCCATCCAGTGAGCGGGCAGACTACAGATACGCAGTATTTT
TRBV3-1	TRBD1	TRBJ1-1	.	12	CASSTGGAEAFF	TGTGCCAGCAGTACAGGGGGCGCAGAAGCTTTCTTT
TRBV3-1	.	TRBJ1-1	.	13	CASSLGWDTEAFF	TGTGCCAGCAGCCTAGGATGGGACACTGAAGCTTTCTTT
TRBV24-1	TRBD1	TRBJ2-2	few	16	CATSDGQGTYTGELFF	TGTGCCACCAGTGATGGACAGGGGACCTACACCGGGGAGCTGTTTTTT
TRBV15	TRBD2	TRBJ2-1	.	16	CATSRDLDSGWNEQFF	TGTGCCACCAGCAGAGATCTGGATAGCGGGTGGAATGAGCAGTTCTTC
TRBV7-9	.	TRBJ1-1	.	15	CASTRRELMNTEAFF	TGTGCCAGCACCCGTCGCGAACTGATGAACACTGAAGCTTTCTTT
TRBV24-1	TRBD2	TRBJ2-1	.	14	CATKGGSSYNEQFF	TGTGCCACCAAGGGCGGGAGCTCCTACAATGAGCAGTTCTTC
TRBV3-1	.	TRBJ2-1	.	12	CASSQTRDEQFF	TGTGCCAGCAGCCAAACTCGGGATGAGCAGTTCTTC
TRBV14	.	TRBJ1-2	few	12	CASSPDTYGYTF	TGTGCCAGCAGCCCGGACACCTATGGCTACACCTTC
TRBV20-1	.	TRBJ2-3	once	16	CSARTALQYGTDTQYF	TGCAGTGCTAGAACAGCTCTTCAGTACGGTACAGATACGCAGTATTTT